These 8 T cell receptor beta chains share one sample of origin, sequenced in a study of T cell responses to AZD1222 COVID-19 vaccine. Repertoires were generated with immunoSEQ multiplex PCR, while TCRdb's copy carries only in-frame clones and drops some. The sample has 150,000 to 200,000 clones, 90% to 95% seen once. The sample consisted of peripheral blood, taken 28 days after the second AZD1222 dose. The receptors derive from an adult who received the AZD1222 COVID-19 vaccine.

The chain links TRBV7-9 to TRBJ2-5; 8 positions match TRBD1. V lost 4 bases, J lost 5 bases, and 6 bases stayed unmatched. The CDR3 has 14 amino acids. Per the germline V gene, CDR1 is SEHNR and CDR2 is FQNEAQ (reference sequence). The CDR3 bases are TGTGCCAGCAGCTCCTCCGGGACAGGCGAGACCCAGTACTTC. Protein sequence: CASSSSGTGETQYF.

V usage is TRBV7-2 and J usage is TRBJ2-1; possibly TRBD2 for D (7 bases). The V and J ends lost 2 bases and 8 bases respectively, with 16 bases between them. The CDR3 totals 15 residues. CDR1 and CDR2 (germline): SGHTA, FQGNSA. Here the CDR3 DNA reads TGTGCCAGCAGCTTACATGCAGGGGCGGGGGATGAGCAGTTCTTC. This encodes CASSLHAGAGDEQFF. The variable domain in full, completed from reference TRBV7-2 and TRBJ2-1, reads GAGVSQSPSNKVTEKGKDVELRCDPISGHTALYWYRQSLGQGLEFLIYFQGNSAPDKSGLPSDRFSAERTGGSVSTLTIQRTQQEDSAVYLCASSLHAGAGDEQFFGPGTRLTVL.

This clone showed up just once. The chain's CDR3 is CASSSTSGLAGSDIQYF. The CDR3 DNA reads as TGTGCCAGCAGCTCAACTTCGGGACTAGCGGGAAGCGACATTCAGTACTTC. This sequence joins TRBV7-9 and TRBJ2-4, with TRBD2 matching 13 bases. J lost 8 bases, V lost 4 bases, and 11 bases had no gene match. Germline assignment: CDR1 SEHNR and CDR2 FQNEAQ (reference sequence). The CDR3 sequence is 17 residues long.

The rearrangement joins TRBV19 to TRBJ1-1, with 8 nucleotides matching TRBD1. Germline trimming cut 1 base from V and 7 bases from J; bases unmatched to any gene: 2. Germline loops: CDR1 LNHDA, CDR2 SQIVND (reference sequence). This CDR3 comprises 13 residues. DNA of the CDR3: TGTGCCAGTAGTATAGGGGACAGGAGTGAAGCTTTCTTT. Its translation: CASSIGDRSEAFF.

There are a few counts of this clone. The V gene is TRBV5-6, the J gene TRBJ1-1, with unresolved D. Germline assignment: CDR1 SGHDT and CDR2 YYEEEE. Deletions cut 5 bases from V and 5 bases from J, with 13 bases between. The CDR3 spans 13 residues. The CDR3 bases are TGTGCCAGCAGTTCCTGGGCCGGGACTGAAGCTTTCTTT. It yields the protein CASSSWAGTEAFF.

This clone has only one observation. The chain couples TRBV6-5 to TRBJ1-1; D is unresolved. CDR1 is MNHEY and CDR2 is SVGAGI in the germline V gene. V was shortened by 6 bases and J by 5 bases, with 10 bases between the two germline ends. The CDR3 consists of 12 residues. CDR3 DNA: TGTGCCAGCAGGGAGCCTAGTACTGAAGCTTTCTTT. Its protein is CASREPSTEAFF.

This clone was observed once. V gene TRBV29-1 combines with J gene TRBJ2-3, with 7 bases lining up with TRBD2. The germline CDR1 and CDR2 sequences are SQVTM and ANQGSEA. V lost 4 bases, J lost 4 bases, and 2 bases stayed unmatched. This CDR3 spans 12 amino acids. The CDR3 sequence is CSVVREPDTQYF. Here the CDR3 DNA reads TGCAGCGTTGTGCGGGAGCCAGATACGCAGTATTTT.

This clone was counted between two and nine times. CDR3 bases: TGTGCCAGTAAACGAACCCGTGATTCACCCCTCCACTTT. Encoded protein: CASKRTRDSPLHF. This chain links TRBV19 with TRBJ1-6; D remains unclear. Germline-derived CDR1 and CDR2 are LNHDA and SQIVND (reference sequence). V was trimmed by 7 bases and J by 8 bases, leaving 12 bases between them. This CDR3 spans 13 amino acids.